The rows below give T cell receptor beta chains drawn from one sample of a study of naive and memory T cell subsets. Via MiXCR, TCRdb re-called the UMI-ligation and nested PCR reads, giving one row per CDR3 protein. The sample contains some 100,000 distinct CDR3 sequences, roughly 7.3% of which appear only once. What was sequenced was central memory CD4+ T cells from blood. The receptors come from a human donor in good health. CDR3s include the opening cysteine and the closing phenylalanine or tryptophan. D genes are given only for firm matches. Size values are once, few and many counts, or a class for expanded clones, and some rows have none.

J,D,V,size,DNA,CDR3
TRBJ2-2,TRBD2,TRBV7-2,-,TGTGCCAGCAGCCACGGGGGACTAAACACCGGGGAGCTGTTTTTT,CASSHGGLNTGELFF
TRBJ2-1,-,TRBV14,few,TGTGCCAGCAGCCAAGATCCGTTCTACTCCTACAATGAGCAGTTCTTC,CASSQDPFYSYNEQFF
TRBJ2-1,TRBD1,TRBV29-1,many,TGCAGCGTGGGGACAGGGAGGAATGAGCAGTTCTTC,CSVGTGRNEQFF
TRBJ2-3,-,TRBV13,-,TGTGCCAGCAGTGGACGGAGACACGAATCCACAGATACGCAGTATTTT,CASSGRRHESTDTQYF
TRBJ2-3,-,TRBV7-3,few,TGTGCCAGCAGCGGAGGAAAGGGGAACACAGATACGCAGTATTTT,CASSGGKGNTDTQYF
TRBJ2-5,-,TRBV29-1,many,TGCAGCGTTGAGGTTGGGGGGGCAGAGACCCAGTACTTC,CSVEVGGAETQYF
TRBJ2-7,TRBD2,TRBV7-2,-,TGTGCCAGCAGCCTTAGTGGCGGGAGGTTCGCCTACGAGCAGTACTTC,CASSLSGGRFAYEQYF
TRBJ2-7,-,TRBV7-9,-,TGTGCCAGCAGCTTACTGGGGGACGAGCAGTACTTC,CASSLLGDEQYF
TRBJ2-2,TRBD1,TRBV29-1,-,TGCAGCGGCAGTTATGGACAGGGGGCAAGGGAGCTGTTTTTT,CSGSYGQGARELFF
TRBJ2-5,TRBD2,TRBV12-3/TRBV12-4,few,TGTGCCAGCAGTAAATCCGGGACTAGCGGAACGTACAATCGGGGCCAAGAGACCCAGTACTTC,CASSKSGTSGTYNRGQETQYF
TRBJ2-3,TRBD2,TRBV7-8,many,TGTGCCAGCAGCCCGGTAGGCGCGGGAGGGACAGATACGCAGTATTTT,CASSPVGAGGTDTQYF
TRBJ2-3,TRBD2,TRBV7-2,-,TGTGCCAGCAGCTCGATGGGACTAGTTGCAGATACGCAGTATTTT,CASSSMGLVADTQYF
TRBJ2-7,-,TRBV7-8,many,TGTGCCAGCAGCTTAGTTTCGGGTGTGGGGGCCTCCTACGAGCAGTACTTC,CASSLVSGVGASYEQYF
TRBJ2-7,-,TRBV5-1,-,TGCGCCAGCAGCTTGGATATGGAGGGGAACGAGCAGTACTTC,CASSLDMEGNEQYF
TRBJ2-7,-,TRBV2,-,TGTGCCAGCAGTGAATGGTGGAGTATCCACGAGCAGTACTTC,CASSEWWSIHEQYF
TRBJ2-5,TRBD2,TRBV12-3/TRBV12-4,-,TGTGCCAGCAGTTACGGTGTTAGCGGGAGTGGGGGAGAGACCCAGTACTTC,CASSYGVSGSGGETQYF
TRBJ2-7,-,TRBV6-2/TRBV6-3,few,TGTGCCAGCAGTTACAAACGGGGCCGACCTTCCTACGAGCAGTACTTC,CASSYKRGRPSYEQYF
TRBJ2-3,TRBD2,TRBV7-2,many,TGTGCCAGCAGCTTCCTAGCGGGAGCCAACACAGATACGCAGTATTTT,CASSFLAGANTDTQYF
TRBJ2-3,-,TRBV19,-,TGTGCCAGTAGGTTGGCGGGAGATACGCAGTATTTT,CASRLAGDTQYF
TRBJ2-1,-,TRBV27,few,TGTGCCAGCAGTTTTGGGACGAGAAACAATGAGCAGTTCTTC,CASSFGTRNNEQFF
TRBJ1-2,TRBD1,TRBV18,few,TGTGCCAGCTCACCGGGGACAGGGGAGCATCATGGCTACACCTTC,CASSPGTGEHHGYTF
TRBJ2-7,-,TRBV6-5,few,TGTGCCAGCAGTTACAAGCCGCCCACACGAGTCAGCTCCTACGAGCAGTACTTC,CASSYKPPTRVSSYEQYF
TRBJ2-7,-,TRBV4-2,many,TGTGCCAGCAGAAAGAACGCACAAGGCTACGAGCAGTACTTC,CASRKNAQGYEQYF
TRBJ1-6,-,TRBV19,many,TGTGCCAGTAGTATCAGCTCCCCAAATTCACCCCTCCACTTT,CASSISSPNSPLHF
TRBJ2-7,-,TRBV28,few,TGTGCCAGCAGTTTATTGAATCAGCTATCCTACGAGCAGTACTTC,CASSLLNQLSYEQYF
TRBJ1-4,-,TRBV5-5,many,TGTGCCAGCAGCTTGGGTCCCAATGAAAAACTGTTTTTT,CASSLGPNEKLFF
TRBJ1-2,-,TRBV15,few,TGTGCCACCAGCAGAGATCCCGGTGGGAGGGATAACTATGGCTACACCTTC,CATSRDPGGRDNYGYTF
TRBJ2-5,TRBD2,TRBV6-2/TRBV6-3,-,TGTGCCAGCAGACATCGACTAGCGGTGGCCCAGTACTTC,CASRHRLAVAQYF
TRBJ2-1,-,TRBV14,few,TGTGCCAGCAGCCAAGTCGCCGGGATAGTAACGTACAATGAGCAGTTCTTC,CASSQVAGIVTYNEQFF
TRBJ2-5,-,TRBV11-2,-,TGTGCCAGCAGCTTACGAAGCGACCAAGAGACCCAGTACTTC,CASSLRSDQETQYF